The rows below give T cell receptor beta chains drawn from one sample of a study of blood T cells in healthy people across ages. TCRdb reanalysed the 5' RACE reads using MiXCR and keeps one entry per CDR3 protein. In the table there are 550,000 to 750,000 distinct CDR3 sequences, about 21% of which are singletons. The specimen was blood. The receptors shown here come from a man between 65 and 80 years old in good health. Each CDR3 is given with its conserved first and last residue. A D gene is named only where the DNA matches it firmly. A row's size may be missing; if present it is once, few, many or a size class.

j_gene	d_gene	abundance	v_gene	CDR3aa	CDR3nt
TRBJ2-3	NA	NA	TRBV5-1	CASSGGRDTQYF	TGCGCCAGCAGCGGCGGACGAGATACGCAGTATTTT
TRBJ2-6	NA	NA	TRBV2	CASSDGPANVLTF	TGTGCCAGCAGCGACGGGCCTGCCAACGTCCTGACTTTC
TRBJ2-3	NA	NA	TRBV7-6	CASSRGGTQYF	TGTGCCAGCAGCCGAGGGGGTACGCAGTATTTT
TRBJ1-2	NA	few	TRBV3-1	CASSQGFAYGYTF	TGTGCCAGCAGCCAAGGATTTGCTTATGGCTACACCTTC
TRBJ2-1	TRBD1	many	TRBV6-1	CASNGGQGGNEQFF	TGTGCCAGCAACGGAGGACAGGGTGGTAATGAGCAGTTCTTC
TRBJ1-6	NA	NA	TRBV3-1	CANSGQQSPLHF	TGTGCCAACAGCGGACAGCAGTCACCCCTCCACTTT
TRBJ2-7	NA	few	TRBV20-1	CSARAGRREQYF	TGCAGTGCTAGAGCAGGGCGTCGGGAGCAGTACTTC
TRBJ2-7	TRBD1	NA	TRBV12-3/TRBV12-4	CASSLADRAYEQYF	TGTGCCAGCAGTTTAGCCGACAGGGCCTACGAGCAGTACTTC
TRBJ2-7	TRBD2	few	TRBV20-1	CSVTSGRSLTDEQYF	TGCAGTGTTACTAGCGGGAGGAGTCTGACCGACGAGCAGTACTTC
TRBJ2-7	NA	few	TRBV20-1	CSASDPGFSYEQYF	TGCAGTGCTAGCGACCCGGGCTTCTCCTACGAGCAGTACTTC
TRBJ2-4	NA	few	TRBV28	CASSILASGEPKNIQYF	TGTGCCAGCAGCATCCTCGCCTCAGGGGAACCCAAAAACATTCAGTACTTC
TRBJ2-3	TRBD2	few	TRBV29-1	CSVEEVAGGDAQYF	TGCAGCGTTGAAGAGGTAGCGGGGGGTGATGCGCAGTATTTT
TRBJ2-6	NA	NA	TRBV20-1	CSASTHNGANVLTF	TGCAGTGCTAGTACGCATAACGGGGCCAACGTCCTGACTTTC
TRBJ2-2	TRBD1	NA	TRBV20-1	CSARDLRGTGGLVGELFF	TGCAGTGCTAGAGATCTAAGGGGGACAGGGGGCCTAGTCGGGGAGCTGTTTTTT
TRBJ2-5	TRBD2	few	TRBV20-1	CSAPSGMSQETQYF	TGCAGTGCACCTAGCGGGATGAGTCAAGAGACCCAGTACTTC
TRBJ2-2	NA	NA	TRBV24-1	CATSGDRRPGELFF	TGTGCCACCAGTGGCGACAGAAGGCCCGGGGAGCTGTTTTTT
TRBJ2-5	NA	NA	TRBV18	CASSPPGQDETQYF	TGTGCCAGCTCACCACCGGGTCAGGATGAGACCCAGTACTTC
TRBJ2-2	NA	NA	TRBV6-1	CASSGKGRSTGELFF	TGTGCCAGCAGTGGCAAGGGTAGAAGCACCGGGGAGCTGTTTTTT
TRBJ1-4	TRBD1	NA	TRBV5-1	CASSTGQGAEKLFF	TGCGCCAGCAGCACGGGACAGGGGGCGGAAAAACTGTTTTTT
TRBJ2-1	TRBD2	few	TRBV20-1	CSARDGGRAGGQFF	TGCAGTGCTAGAGATGGAGGGAGGGCCGGTGGGCAGTTCTTC
TRBJ2-5	NA	NA	TRBV6-2/TRBV6-3	CASRKTYGAETQYF	TGTGCCAGCAGGAAGACTTATGGGGCCGAGACCCAGTACTTC
TRBJ2-3	NA	few	TRBV6-1	CASSELKGVGTDTQYF	TGTGCCAGCAGTGAACTGAAGGGAGTCGGCACAGATACGCAGTATTTT
TRBJ2-3	TRBD2	few	TRBV28	CASSSTKLAGGDTQYF	TGTGCCAGCAGTTCCACAAAACTAGCGGGAGGAGATACGCAGTATTTT
TRBJ2-3	NA	NA	TRBV12-3/TRBV12-4	CASSPIAGNTDTQYF	TGTGCCAGCAGCCCCATTGCGGGAAACACAGATACGCAGTATTTT
TRBJ2-7	TRBD2	few	TRBV13	CASSSVLAGSYEQYF	TGTGCCAGCAGCTCAGTACTAGCGGGGAGCTACGAGCAGTACTTC
TRBJ1-5	TRBD1	NA	TRBV28	CASTSGQGTQPQHF	TGTGCCAGCACCAGCGGACAGGGTACTCAGCCCCAGCATTTT
TRBJ2-7	TRBD1	NA	TRBV7-9	CASSLTGTAHYEQYF	TGTGCCAGCAGCTTAACCGGGACAGCCCACTACGAGCAGTACTTC
TRBJ2-3	NA	NA	TRBV29-1	CSAKGQTSTDTQYF	TGCAGCGCCAAGGGACAGACTAGCACAGATACGCAGTATTTC
TRBJ2-1	NA	NA	TRBV12-3/TRBV12-4	CASSLMGPHNEQFF	TGTGCCAGCAGTTTAATGGGCCCGCACAATGAGCAGTTCTTC
TRBJ2-3	TRBD2	few	TRBV7-2	CASGTPSGSMTDTQYF	TGTGCCAGCGGAACGCCTAGCGGGAGTATGACAGATACGCAGTATTTT
TRBJ2-1	TRBD2	NA	TRBV5-1	CASSSRTSGRRGSYNEQFF	TGCGCCAGCAGCTCGAGGACTAGCGGGAGGCGGGGCTCCTACAATGAGCAGTTCTTC
TRBJ2-1	TRBD2	NA	TRBV3-1	CASSQTSGYNEQSF	TGTGCCAGCAGCCAGACTAGCGGATACAATGAGCAGTCCTTC
TRBJ2-3	TRBD2	many	TRBV29-1	CSVEDSLTSGSLDTQYF	TGCAGCGTTGAAGATAGTCTGACTAGCGGGAGTCTAGATACGCAGTATTTT